This passage covers 14 T cell receptor beta chains from one sample sequenced in a study of identifying expanded T cells in peripheral blood. Assay used: immunoSEQ multiplex PCR; TCRdb lists only in-frame clones, some missing. The sample includes 60,000 to 65,000 clones, under 85% of them seen just once. Sequencing was done on a sample of blood. The receptors here all came from a person aged 18 to 75 in good health.

The chain uses TRBV11-2 and TRBJ2-1, with D maybe TRBD1 (6 bases). The V and J ends lost 0 bases and 16 bases respectively, with 10 bases between them. Looked up from germline, CDR1 is SGHAT and CDR2 is FQNNGV. CDR3 length equals 11 residues. CDR3 bases: TGTGCCAGCAGCTTAGAACAGGGTAACTTCTTC. Translating it yields CASSLEQGNFF.

This clone has a handful of counts. The V call is TRBV5-4, the J call TRBJ2-1; D is uncertain. Germline CDR1 reads SGHNT; CDR2 reads YYREEE (reference sequence). V was trimmed by 1 base and J by 5 bases, leaving 4 bases between them. CDR3 length: 12 amino acids. The CDR3 coding sequence is TGTGCCAGCAGCTTGCGGGACAATGAGCAGTTCTTC. Encoded protein: CASSLRDNEQFF.

The chain carries TRBV7-8 and TRBJ1-2, with 8 bases matching TRBD1. With 0 bases clipped from V and 8 bases from J, the junction kept 2 bases outside the gene matches. The CDR3 has 13 amino acids. CDR1 and CDR2 (germline): SGHVS, FQNEAQ. Here the CDR3 DNA reads TGTGCCAGCAGCTTAGCGGACAGGGAGGGCTACACCTTC. Translated, it gives CASSLADREGYTF.

This clone was detected only a few times. This chain uses TRBV5-4 with TRBJ2-5, with D perhaps TRBD1 (6 bases). The CDR3 is 14 amino acids. The germline CDR1 and CDR2 sequences are SGHNT and YYREEE (reference sequence). Trimming removed 5 bases at V and 3 bases at J, with 14 bases between. CDR3 coding DNA: TGTGCCAGCAGATTTAGGACAGATAAAGAGACCCAGTACTTC. Its protein is CASRFRTDKETQYF.

This sequence joins TRBV7-2 and TRBJ1-2; 8 bases are a match to TRBD1. The J segment lost 5 bases and the V segment lost 4 bases, leaving 9 bases of the junction unmatched. The germline V gene encodes CDR1 SGHTA and CDR2 FQGNSA. This CDR3 has 15 residues. CDR3 sequence reads: CASSSGGAVLYGYTF. CDR3 bases: TGTGCCAGCAGCTCAGGGGGCGCGGTGTTGTATGGCTACACCTTC. Full variable domain (outside the CDR3, taken from reference TRBV7-2 and TRBJ1-2): GAGVSQSPSNKVTEKGKDVELRCDPISGHTALYWYRQSLGQGLEFLIYFQGNSAPDKSGLPSDRFSAERTGGSVSTLTIQRTQQEDSAVYLCASSSGGAVLYGYTFGSGTRLTVV.

This chain uses TRBV9 with TRBJ2-1, with 11 bases that match TRBD2. The CDR3 totals 16 residues. CDR1 SGDLS and CDR2 YYNGEE come from the germline V gene. V lost 4 bases, J lost 9 bases, and 12 bases stayed unmatched. Here the CDR3 DNA reads TGTGCCAGCAGCTCCCAGACTAGCGGGGTTCTAGGTGAGCAGTTCTTC. Translating it yields CASSSQTSGVLGEQFF.

The chain joins TRBV5-1 to TRBJ2-3, with D uncertain. Germline CDR1 is SGHRS and CDR2 is YFSETQ. Trimming cost V 7 bases and J 4 bases, with 16 bases left between them. The CDR3 sequence is 14 residues long. Here the CDR3 reads CASATSDPPDTQYF. The CDR3 DNA is TGCGCCAGCGCCACCTCGGACCCGCCAGATACGCAGTATTTT.

The rearrangement uses TRBV7-8 and TRBJ1-6; D might be TRBD1 (5 bases). The CDR3 length is 14 residues. The V end lost 3 bases, the J end lost 5 bases, and 8 bases lay between the germline ends. Germline V gives CDR1 SGHVS, CDR2 FQNEAQ. The CDR3: CASSLGPNNSPLHF. DNA for the CDR3: TGTGCCAGCAGCTTGGGACCGAATAATTCACCCCTCCACTTT.

The V and J genes are TRBV2 and TRBJ2-5; D gene ambiguous. V lost 6 bases and J lost 2, with 7 bases in between. The CDR3 spans 12 residues. Per germline, CDR1 SNHLY and CDR2 FYNNEI. This chain's CDR3 is CASRIIQETQYF. CDR3 coding DNA: TGTGCCAGCAGAATAATTCAAGAGACCCAGTACTTC.

The gene calls are TRBV5-1 and TRBJ1-2, with 9 nucleotides matching TRBD1. With 4 bases clipped from V and 6 bases from J, the junction kept 4 bases outside the gene matches. Germline CDR1 reads SGHRS; CDR2 reads YFSETQ. The CDR3 totals 13 residues. Here the CDR3 reads CASSQQGAHGYTF. The CDR3 region has the DNA TGCGCCAGCAGCCAACAGGGGGCGCATGGCTACACCTTC. The full variable domain, with the rest looked up from reference TRBV5-1 and TRBJ1-2, is KAGVTQTPRYLIKTRGQQVTLSCSPISGHRSVSWYQQTPGQGLQFLFEYFSETQRNKGNFPGRFSGRQFSNSRSEMNVSTLELGDSALYLCASSQQGAHGYTFGSGTRLTVV.

This clone occurred once. The genes are TRBV5-5 and TRBJ1-1; possible D gene TRBD1, 6 bases. The CDR3 loop spans 14 amino acids. The germline CDR1 and CDR2 sequences are SGHKS and YYEKEE (reference sequence). V was cut by 2 bases and J by 6 bases, with 14 bases left in between. CDR3 nucleotide sequence: TGTGCCAGCAGCTTAGATTACAGGGACTCTGAAGCTTTCTTT. Its protein product is CASSLDYRDSEAFF.

The V gene is TRBV5-1, the J gene TRBJ2-5; TRBD2 is a possible D gene (5 bases). The CDR3 totals 15 residues. CDR1 SGHRS and CDR2 YFSETQ come from the germline V gene. V dropped 3 bases and J dropped 14 bases, with 26 bases sitting between them. CDR3 coding DNA: TGCGCCAGCAGCTCCTTGGAGGACCGGAAGAGACCCAGCTACTTC. It yields the protein CASSSLEDRKRPSYF.

The sample holds a few counts of this clone. The chain couples TRBV18 to TRBJ2-7, with D possibly matching TRBD1 (6 bases). Germline CDR1 and CDR2: KGHSH and LQKENI. The CDR3 runs to 16 residues. V shed 3 bases and J shed 6 bases, with 21 bases lying between them. CDR3 amino acids: CASSPAGTYHLLEQYV. The CDR3 DNA reads TGTGCCAGCTCACCGGCCGGGACATACCATCTTCTCGAGCAGTACGTC.

The chain carries TRBV2 and TRBJ2-7; D gene ambiguous. V was pared by 8 bases and J by 6 bases, with 11 bases between. The CDR3 length is 11 residues. CDR1 is SNHLY, CDR2 FYNNEI, per germline. In DNA form, the CDR3 reads TGTGCCAGCGGCCTGTGGGGCGAGCAGTACGTC. Protein: CASGLWGEQYV.